The 24 T cell receptor beta chains presented below share a single source sample, sequenced in a study of cytomegalovirus exposure and HLA in healthy donors. It was with 60 Vbeta and 13 Jbeta primers that the PCR ran. Only in-frame clones appear in the TCRdb table, and some are missing; sequencing was by immunoSEQ multiplex PCR. This sample has 95,000 to 150,000 clones, with around 86% found just once. The sequencing input was PBMCs. The receptors here all came from a man aged 30 to 45 in good health and CMV-seronegative.

The rearrangement links TRBV11-3 to TRBJ2-7; D unclear. Germline V lookup: CDR1 SGHNT, CDR2 YENEEA. V lost 1 base to trimming and J lost 6 bases, with 7 bases between them. The CDR3 length is 12 residues. The CDR3 protein is CASSLGAGEQYF. For the CDR3, the DNA is TGTGCCAGCAGCTTAGGGGCAGGCGAGCAGTACTTC.

The chain uses TRBV2 and TRBJ1-5; D may be TRBD1 (6 bases). The V end lost 0 bases, the J end lost 3 bases, and 9 bases lay between the germline ends. Germline loops: CDR1 SNHLY, CDR2 FYNNEI. The CDR3 totals 15 residues. CDR3 DNA: TGTGCCAGCAGTGAAGCGGGGGCAGACAATCAGCCCCAGCATTTT. Its translation: CASSEAGADNQPQHF.

This clone was found a few times. The V and J genes are TRBV2 and TRBJ1-6; TRBD1 is a possible D gene (5 bases). The germline V gene has CDR1 SNHLY and CDR2 FYNNEI. V gave up 3 bases and J gave up 7 bases, with 13 bases separating them. The CDR3 covers 15 residues. CDR3 coding DNA: TGTGCCAGCAGTGACCAACTGGGGGGGAATTCACCCCTCCACTTT. Amino acid sequence: CASSDQLGGNSPLHF.

This chain connects TRBV9 to TRBJ1-2; 7 bases align to TRBD1. This CDR3 comprises 13 residues. V lost 3 bases and J lost 2; bases outside the gene matches: 1. The germline CDR1 and CDR2 sequences are SGDLS and YYNGEE. For the CDR3, the DNA is TGTGCCAGCAGCGCGACAGGGAACTATGGCTACACCTTC. Translation gives CASSATGNYGYTF.

V and J are TRBV5-6 and TRBJ2-5, with D perhaps TRBD1 (6 bases). V was clipped by 3 bases and J by 4 bases, with 10 bases between them. Germline V lookup: CDR1 SGHDT, CDR2 YYEEEE. The CDR3 runs 13 residues. The CDR3 bases are TGTGCCAGCAGCTCCGGCAGGGGAGAGACCCAGTACTTC. Protein sequence: CASSSGRGETQYF.

Turning to this clone: The germline gene is not matched at one end of the junction; a read error may be the cause. This chain joins TRBV7-9 and TRBJ2-7, with D possibly matching TRBD2 (6 bases). The germline CDR1 and CDR2 sequences are SEHNR and FQNEAQ (reference sequence). The CDR3 covers 15 residues. CDR3 sequence reads: CSSSPRDSNSYEQYF. The CDR3 DNA follows: TGTTCCAGCAGCCCCCGGGACTCCAACTCCTACGAGCAGTACTTC.

The V call is TRBV6-5, the J call TRBJ2-3, with 7 bases matching TRBD2. This CDR3 spans 13 amino acids. With 7 bases clipped from V and 1 base from J, the junction kept 2 bases outside the gene matches. Germline V lookup: CDR1 MNHEY, CDR2 SVGAGI. The CDR3 loop reads CASTREGTDTQYF. CDR3 nucleotide sequence: TGTGCCAGCACCCGGGAGGGCACAGATACGCAGTATTTT.

The rearrangement joins TRBV14 to TRBJ2-1; D might be TRBD2 (5 bases). V gave up 4 bases and J gave up 6 bases, with 16 bases separating them. The CDR3 extends over 15 amino acids. Germline values: CDR1 SGHDN, CDR2 FVKESK. The CDR3 DNA reads TGTGCCAGCAGCCGATCCCCCGGGGTGCCCAATGAGCAGTTCTTC. Translation gives CASSRSPGVPNEQFF.

This chain links TRBV21-1 with TRBJ1-2. TRBV21-1 has pseudogene status. The CDR3 loop spans 13 amino acids. As DNA, the CDR3 is TGTGCCAGCAACGGGGGTCTAATCTATGGCTACACCTTC. It codes for CASNGGLIYGYTF.

The genes are TRBV10-3 and TRBJ2-2, with D uncertain. The CDR3 sequence is 14 residues long. Germline V CDR1 and CDR2: ENHRY, SYGVKD. Trimming removed 8 bases from V and 4 bases from J, with 14 bases in between. This CDR3 reads CAIGSLTGTGELFF. As DNA, the CDR3 is TGTGCCATCGGGTCCCTCACGGGCACCGGGGAGCTGTTTTTT.

The chain couples TRBV29-1 to TRBJ1-1; a weak D match, TRBD1 (6 bases). The germline V gene has CDR1 SQVTM and CDR2 ANQGSEA. The CDR3 is 14 residues long. V shed 4 bases and J shed 1 base, with 13 bases lying between them. CDR3 DNA: TGCAGCGTTGGATCCGGGACACAGAACACTGAAGCTTTCTTT. This translates into CSVGSGTQNTEAFF.

As DNA, the CDR3 is TGTGCCAGCAGTTTCATAGAAGGGGCCTATGGCTACACCTTC. The encoded protein is CASSFIEGAYGYTF. This rearrangement joins TRBV28 to TRBJ1-2; a possible D gene is TRBD1 (5 bases). The germline V and J ends were trimmed by 3 bases and 4 bases, with 12 bases remaining between them. The CDR3 length is 14 residues. Germline CDR1 reads MDHEN; CDR2 reads SYDVKM.

This clone occurred once. The rearrangement uses TRBV25-1 and TRBJ2-3, with 13 bases fitting TRBD2. Germline V lookup: CDR1 MGHDK, CDR2 SYGVNS. The CDR3 runs to 17 residues. V was pared by 4 bases and J by 4 bases, with 8 bases of the junction left unmatched. CDR3 sequence: CASSVNRLAGGPDTQYF. Written as DNA, the CDR3 is TGTGCCAGCAGTGTCAACCGACTAGCGGGGGGTCCAGATACGCAGTATTTT.

This rearrangement joins TRBV5-4 to TRBJ1-1, with 7 bases aligning to TRBD1. V gave up 1 base and J gave up 1 base; unmatched junction bases: 4. Looked up from germline, CDR1 is SGHNT and CDR2 is YYREEE (reference sequence). This CDR3 comprises 15 residues. The CDR3 DNA follows: TGTGCCAGCAGCTTGACAGGGGTTCGGAACACTGAAGCTTTCTTT. Encoded protein: CASSLTGVRNTEAFF.

The rearrangement joins TRBV18 to TRBJ1-1, with D hard to call. Trimming shortened V by 6 bases and J by 0 bases, and 8 bases separated the two germline ends. Germline values: CDR1 KGHSH, CDR2 LQKENI. The CDR3 has 13 residues. The CDR3 here is CASSPQLNTEAFF. CDR3 bases: TGTGCCAGCTCCCCCCAATTGAACACTGAAGCTTTCTTT.

This chain links TRBV7-2 with TRBJ1-1, with TRBD1 matching over 10 bases. Trimming at V came to 3 bases and at J to 5 bases, leaving 6 bases not matched to a gene. Germline CDR1 and CDR2: SGHTA and FQGNSA. CDR3 length: 15 residues. CDR3 region: CASSFRPGQGTEAFF. As DNA, the CDR3 is TGTGCCAGCAGCTTTCGTCCGGGACAGGGGACTGAAGCTTTCTTT.

V usage is TRBV5-1 and J usage is TRBJ1-5; the D is unclear. The V end lost 0 bases, the J end lost 2 bases, and 9 bases lay between the germline ends. In germline, CDR1 is SGHRS, CDR2 YFSETQ. The CDR3 is 15 amino acids. DNA for the CDR3: TGCGCCAGCAGCTTGGACGGGATAGGCAATCAGCCCCAGCATTTT. This sequence encodes CASSLDGIGNQPQHF.

This clone has more than one count but fewer than ten. V is TRBV7-6 and J is TRBJ1-2; TRBD1 matches 9 bases. The CDR3 contains 17 residues. V was pared by 5 bases and J by 6 bases, with 16 bases of the junction left unmatched. The germline V gene encodes CDR1 SGHVS and CDR2 FNYEAQ. CDR3 protein: CASSPGTGILKRHGYTF. In nucleotides, the CDR3 is TGTGCCAGCAGCCCGGGGACAGGGATTCTCAAGCGGCATGGCTACACCTTC.

The V call is TRBV9, the J call TRBJ2-2; 8 bases line up with TRBD2. The trim removed 3 bases at V and 5 bases at J, leaving 6 bases unmatched. This CDR3 contains 15 residues. CDR1 SGDLS and CDR2 YYNGEE come from the germline V gene. CDR3 nucleotide sequence: TGTGCCAGCAGCGCTCGGGGGGGCCTTACCGGGGAGCTGTTTTTT. This sequence encodes CASSARGGLTGELFF.

The count of this clone is one. One end of the junction is discordant with germline, which a read error may explain. The J gene is TRBJ1-2, the V gene TRBV7-9; a weak D match, TRBD1 (5 bases). The CDR3 consists of 16 residues. Germline V gene sequence: CDR1 SEHNR, CDR2 FQNEAQ (reference sequence). CDR3 protein: CSSSFPDLGEAYGYTF. The CDR3 nucleotides read TGTTCCAGCAGCTTCCCGGACCTGGGGGAGGCCTATGGCTACACCTTC.

The V and J genes are TRBV7-9 and TRBJ1-2; TRBD1 matches 7 bases. The J segment lost 2 bases and the V segment lost 5 bases, leaving 2 bases of the junction unmatched. The CDR3 totals 13 residues. The germline CDR1 and CDR2 sequences are SEHNR and FQNEAQ (reference sequence). CDR3 nucleotides: TGTGCCAGCAGCCTACAGGGGAACTATGGCTACACCTTC. This sequence encodes CASSLQGNYGYTF.

CDR3 residues: CASSSTQGSYEQYF. CDR3 in DNA: TGTGCCAGCAGTTCCACTCAGGGCTCCTACGAGCAGTACTTC. The gene calls are TRBV6-5 and TRBJ2-5, with D tentatively TRBD1 (5 bases). TRBJ2-7 matches the DNA end more closely, so the J call is doubtful. The CDR3 runs to 14 residues. The V gene's germline CDR1 is MNHEY and CDR2 SVGAGI.

This rearrangement joins TRBV9 to TRBJ2-3, with 15 positions matching TRBD2. The V and J ends lost 1 base and 4 bases, in that order; junction bases with no gene match: 7. This CDR3 is 18 amino acids long. The germline CDR1 and CDR2 sequences are SGDLS and YYNGEE. The CDR3 DNA is TGTGCCAGCAGCGTACTCGGACTAGCGGGGGGGTCGGCAGATACGCAGTATTTT. This gives the protein CASSVLGLAGGSADTQYF.

Details on this clone: Its ends do not fully match the called genes, so a read error is possible. This chain links TRBV5-4 with TRBJ2-6; a weak D match, TRBD1 (5 bases). From germline, CDR1 is SGHNT and CDR2 YYREEE (reference sequence). The CDR3 runs 17 residues. CDR3 coding DNA: TGTGCCAGCAGCTTCGGCGGACGGTCCTCTGGGGCCAACGGCCTGACTTTC. This encodes CASSFGGRSSGANGLTF.